The 21 T cell receptor beta chains below come from one sample, sequenced in a study of T-cell memory formation after mild COVID-19. From the 5' RACE reads, TCRdb called clonotypes with MiXCR, one entry per CDR3 protein. The table has approximately 180,000 distinct CDR3 sequences, 16% seen once. Sequenced sample: PBMCs or a T cell subset sorted from them (not recorded which). The receptors derive from an adult woman who had mild COVID-19 (a few samples of this study predate the infection). Cell type and time point are not known.

In its sample, this clonotype was seen a few times. This chain joins TRBV29-1 and TRBJ2-3; TRBD1 matches 7 bases. The CDR3 sequence is 14 residues long. Germline V gene data show CDR1 as SQVTM and CDR2 as ANQGSEA. V gave up 4 bases and J gave up 0 bases; unmatched junction bases: 4. The CDR3 reads CSVGPGQSTDTQYF. CDR3 coding DNA: TGCAGCGTTGGGCCGGGACAGAGCACAGATACGCAGTATTTT.

The chain combines TRBV27 with TRBJ2-3, with D hard to call. There are 14 residues in the CDR3. V was cut by 2 bases and J by 0 bases, with 6 bases left in between. In germline, CDR1 is MNHEY, CDR2 SMNVEV (reference sequence). CDR3 protein: CASSLTRSTDTQYF. CDR3 sequence (DNA): TGTGCCAGCAGTTTAACAAGAAGCACAGATACGCAGTATTTT.

This clonotype was detected a few times. This chain connects TRBV6-5 to TRBJ1-1; D may be TRBD1 (5 bases). Trimming pared 6 bases from V and 6 bases from J, leaving 14 bases between. The CDR3 runs 13 residues. Looked up from germline, CDR1 is MNHEY and CDR2 is SVGAGI. CDR3 DNA sequence: TGTGCCAGCAGAACGGGGCCTAAGGCTGAAGCTTTCTTT. Encoded protein: CASRTGPKAEAFF.

This clonotype was counted only a few times. The chain carries TRBV24-1 and TRBJ2-2; the D gene is possibly TRBD2 (5 bases). CDR1 and CDR2 (germline): KGHDR, SFDVKD. The CDR3 runs to 13 residues. V dropped 6 bases and J dropped 7 bases, with 11 bases sitting between them. As DNA, the CDR3 is TGTGCCACCAGTAAGCTAGGAGGCGGGGAGCTGTTTTTT. It encodes CATSKLGGGELFF.

There are a few counts of this clonotype. The rearrangement uses TRBV20-1 and TRBJ1-5; 8 bases agree with TRBD1. V gave up 2 bases and J gave up 4 bases; unmatched junction bases: 10. Germline V gene lookup returns CDR1 DFQATT and CDR2 SNEGSKA (reference sequence). The CDR3 length is 16 residues. The CDR3 loop is CSARPLRGQGNQPQHF. The CDR3 DNA follows: TGCAGTGCTAGACCACTTAGAGGACAGGGTAATCAGCCCCAGCATTTT.

This clonotype was counted only a few times. V gene TRBV27 combines with J gene TRBJ2-1; TRBD2 matches 10 bases. The V gene's germline CDR1 is MNHEY and CDR2 SMNVEV (reference sequence). The ends lost 6 bases at V and 5 bases at J; junction bases unmatched: 19. This CDR3 spans 19 amino acids. CDR3 in amino acids: CASSPPLDERGGLDNEQFF. DNA for the CDR3: TGTGCCAGCAGCCCACCCCTTGATGAGCGGGGGGGCCTGGACAATGAGCAGTTCTTC.

This clonotype was seen more than once but under ten times. The V gene is TRBV6-2 or TRBV6-3, the J gene TRBJ2-1; no clear D gene. The germline V gene encodes CDR1 MNHEY and CDR2 SVGEGT. Trimming shortened V by 8 bases and J by 6 bases, and 8 bases separated the two germline ends. This CDR3 contains 11 residues. CDR3 nucleotide sequence: TGTGCCAGCGGCCACAGCAATGAGCAGTTCTTC. Translation: CASGHSNEQFF.

Only a few counts were recorded for this clonotype. The CDR3 region is CAILRTSGRMDTQYF. Written as DNA, the CDR3 is TGTGCCATCTTAAGGACTAGCGGGAGAATGGATACGCAGTATTTT. J is TRBJ2-3 and V is TRBV10-3, with 13 bases matching TRBD2. The CDR3 runs to 15 residues. Germline V gene sequence: CDR1 ENHRY, CDR2 SYGVKD. The V and J ends lost 8 bases and 6 bases, in that order; junction bases with no gene match: 8.

This clonotype was detected a few times. The CDR3 DNA follows: TGCAGCGTTGCGACGACTAGCGGAGTCCAAGAGACCCAGTACTTC. Amino acids: CSVATTSGVQETQYF. The chain uses TRBV29-1 and TRBJ2-5, with 9 bases fitting TRBD2. Germline CDR1 is SQVTM and CDR2 is ANQGSEA. Losses at the gene ends were 4 bases for V and 1 base for J; bases not matched to a gene: 7. This CDR3 spans 15 amino acids.

The J gene is TRBJ2-6, the V gene TRBV4-3; 11 bases line up with TRBD1. CDR1 is LGHNA, CDR2 YSLEER, per germline. CDR3 length: 22 residues. Trimming removed 0 bases from V and 0 bases from J; junction bases left unmatched: 13. The CDR3 DNA follows: TGCGCCAGCAGCCAAGATCCGCCCTCCGCCGGGACAGGGGGCTCTGGGGCCAACGTCCTGACTTTC. Translation: CASSQDPPSAGTGGSGANVLTF.

In this sample, this clonotype turned up a few times. The chain uses TRBV9 and TRBJ2-3, with 7 positions matching TRBD2. The CDR3 runs to 16 residues. With 0 bases clipped from V and 2 bases from J, the junction kept 6 bases outside the gene matches. Germline lookup yields CDR1 SGDLS and CDR2 YYNGEE. CDR3 sequence reads: CASSVGNGGNTDTQYF. CDR3 bases: TGTGCCAGCAGCGTAGGTAACGGGGGGAACACAGATACGCAGTATTTT.

V is TRBV7-2 and J is TRBJ1-6; maybe TRBD1 (5 bases). The CDR3 is made up of 15 amino acids. With 0 bases removed from V and 13 bases from J, the gap between germline ends came to 16 bases. Looked up from germline, CDR1 is SGHTA and CDR2 is FQGNSA. CDR3 nucleotides: TGTGCCAGCAGCTTAGCGGGTAATGGGGCAGGCCCCCTCCACTTT. Its translation: CASSLAGNGAGPLHF.

This clonotype was counted at least ten times. CDR3 residues: CASSQEFGLRPFF. The CDR3 nucleotides read TGCGCCAGCAGCCAAGAATTTGGGCTTCGGCCGTTCTTC. The genes are TRBV4-3 and TRBJ2-1, with no clear D. The CDR3 consists of 13 residues. The germline gives CDR1 LGHNA, CDR2 YSLEER. Trimming cost V 0 bases and J 15 bases, with 15 bases left between them.

At least ten counts were recorded for this clonotype. The chain carries TRBV6-5 and TRBJ2-3, with 7 bases matching TRBD2. J lost 0 bases, V lost 6 bases, and 6 bases had no gene match. Germline V gene data show CDR1 as MNHEY and CDR2 as SVGAGI. The CDR3 is made up of 15 amino acids. The CDR3 bases are TGTGCCAGCAGCGCCGGGAGGAGTAGCACAGATACGCAGTATTTT. Translating it yields CASSAGRSSTDTQYF.

This clonotype was detected a few times. The V and J genes are TRBV25-1 and TRBJ1-1, with unresolved D. Germline V lookup: CDR1 MGHDK, CDR2 SYGVNS. CDR3 length: 14 residues. Trimming took 5 bases from V and 8 from J, leaving 18 bases between them. The CDR3 protein is CASSPTWGRVEAFF. DNA for the CDR3: TGTGCCAGCAGTCCAACCTGGGGTAGGGTCGAAGCTTTCTTT.

There are a few counts of this clonotype. V and J are TRBV18 and TRBJ1-5; D gene unclear. The CDR3 contains 14 residues. CDR1 KGHSH and CDR2 LQKENI come from the germline V gene. V gave up 1 base and J gave up 7 bases, with 11 bases separating them. As DNA, the CDR3 is TGTGCCAGCTCACCACAGGGTATGATACAGCCCCAGCATTTT. Encoded protein: CASSPQGMIQPQHF.

This clonotype has a handful of counts. The chain uses TRBV24-1 and TRBJ2-7; 7 bases agree with TRBD2. From germline, CDR1 is KGHDR and CDR2 SFDVKD. Trimming removed 7 bases from V and 5 bases from J; junction bases left unmatched: 10. This CDR3 has 14 amino acids. The CDR3 is CATSPVVTSHEQYF. The CDR3 DNA reads as TGTGCCACCAGCCCGGTGGTGACTAGCCACGAGCAGTACTTC.

This clonotype was counted ten times or more. The rearrangement links TRBV7-8 to TRBJ2-7; 10 positions agree with TRBD1. Germline V gives CDR1 SGHVS, CDR2 FQNEAQ. V shed 5 bases and J 3 bases; nucleotides not matched to a gene: 4. This CDR3 contains 14 residues. CDR3 nucleotides: TGTGCCAGCAGCCTAGGGACAGGGGTCTACGAGCAGTACTTC. This translates into CASSLGTGVYEQYF.

The chain is built from TRBV3-1 and TRBJ2-5; a weak D match, TRBD1 (5 bases). Germline CDR1 and CDR2: LGHDT and YNNKEL (reference sequence). The V end lost 1 base, the J end lost 5 bases, and 11 bases lay between the germline ends. CDR3 length: 14 amino acids. The CDR3 reads CASSQARVAETQYF. Here the CDR3 DNA reads TGTGCCAGCAGCCAAGCCAGGGTCGCGGAGACCCAGTACTTC.

V usage is TRBV9 and J usage is TRBJ1-6, with 9 bases aligning to TRBD1. This CDR3 contains 15 residues. The ends lost 3 bases at V and 5 bases at J; junction bases unmatched: 3. The germline CDR1 and CDR2 sequences are SGDLS and YYNGEE. CDR3 DNA sequence: TGTGCCAGCAGCGCTACAGGGGGCGATAATTCACCCCTCCACTTT. Protein product: CASSATGGDNSPLHF.

This clonotype was seen many times. The chain is built from TRBV10-3 and TRBJ2-6; D is ambiguous. The CDR3 extends over 14 amino acids. Germline lookup yields CDR1 ENHRY and CDR2 SYGVKD. V shed 10 bases and J shed 2 bases, with 12 bases lying between them. This chain's CDR3 is CASQPGTGANVLTF. The CDR3 DNA reads as TGTGCCAGCCAACCAGGAACTGGGGCCAACGTCCTGACTTTC.